The 2 T cell receptor beta chains in this list originate from one sample, sequenced in a study of early T cells in non-severe SARS-CoV-2 infection (dated by TCRdb to about 2021). Library preparation was by 5' RACE. The instrument given in TCRdb is NextSeq 500. TCRdb handled the public reads itself, with Q25 trimming in fastp and clone calling in MiXCR, and kept productive beta chains. Records with the same CDR3 protein are collapsed into one entry carrying the most frequent genes and DNA. The sample table lists roughly 120,000 distinct CDR3 sequences, just under 15% of them with a count of one. The ten largest clonotypes hold 21% of the sample. Sequenced sample: whole blood. The receptors were gathered from an adult who was a healthcare worker with PCR-confirmed SARS-CoV-2 infection or an uninfected control (not recorded which).

In this sample, this clonotype turned up many times. The J gene is TRBJ1-1, the V gene TRBV29-1, with 7 positions matching TRBD1. Germline lookup yields CDR1 SQVTM and CDR2 ANQGSEA. The CDR3 runs to 13 residues. The V gene end was trimmed by 3 bases and the J gene end by 0 bases; junction bases not matched to a gene: 1. This CDR3 is CSVDDRVNTEAFF. The DNA of the CDR3 is TGCAGCGTTGATGACAGGGTGAACACTGAAGCTTTCTTT.

This clonotype was detected a few times. The chain employs TRBV9 and TRBJ2-7; weak D call: TRBD1 (6 bases). Trimming shortened V by 4 bases and J by 1 base, and 15 bases separated the two germline ends. The CDR3 covers 15 residues. Germline values: CDR1 SGDLS, CDR2 YYNGEE. CDR3 region: CASSPQGQLSYEQYF. Written as DNA, the CDR3 is TGTGCCAGCAGCCCCCAGGGGCAGTTGTCCTACGAGCAGTACTTC.